This T cell receptor beta chain was retrieved from a study of OX40 agonist ivuxolimab in advanced cancers. Study as a whole: Averaging about 60 years in age, with a range of about 23 to 80, the cohort was 65% to 85% male. The study's findings and limits: At 0.1 to 3.0 mg/kg and by week 6, clonal expansion occurred in CD4+ and CD8+ blood T cells.

Using immunoSEQ multiplex PCR, the repertoire was profiled, and TCRdb retains in-frame clones only, with some absent. The sample lists 70,000 to 95,000 clones, approximately 95% seen once, with around 20% in the top ten. The CDR3 is made up of 16 amino acids. With 4 bases removed from V and 0 bases from J, the gap between germline ends came to 13 bases. Germline assignment: CDR1 SGHAT and CDR2 FQNNGV. To note about this clone: Its antigen is undetermined.

This TCR derives from an adult with an advanced solid tumor such as melanoma, head and neck, liver or kidney cancer. The material was CD4+ or CD8+ T cells sorted from blood, obtained in a trial of the OX40 agonist ivuxolimab. The rearrangement links TRBV11-2 to TRBJ1-3; no firm D call. In nucleotides, the CDR3 is TGTGCCAGCAGCTCGGACGGATTTATCTCTGGAAACACCATATATTTT. This codes for CASSSDGFISGNTIYF. Together with reference TRBV11-2 and TRBJ1-3, the CDR3 gives the full variable domain: EAGVAQSPRYKIIEKRQSVAFWCNPISGHATLYWYQQILGQGPKLLIQFQNNGVVDDSQLPKDRFSAERLKGVDSTLKIQPAKLEDSAVYLCASSSDGFISGNTIYFGEGSWLTVV.